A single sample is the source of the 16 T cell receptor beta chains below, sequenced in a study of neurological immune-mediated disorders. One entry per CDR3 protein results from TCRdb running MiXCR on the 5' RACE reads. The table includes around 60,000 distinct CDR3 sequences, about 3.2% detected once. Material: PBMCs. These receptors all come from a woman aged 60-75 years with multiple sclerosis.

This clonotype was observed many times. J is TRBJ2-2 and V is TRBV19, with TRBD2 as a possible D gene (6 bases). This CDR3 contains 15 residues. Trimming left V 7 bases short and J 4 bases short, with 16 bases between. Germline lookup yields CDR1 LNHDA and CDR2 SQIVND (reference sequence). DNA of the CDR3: TGTGCCAGTACTGGGACTCTCTGGGGCACCGGGGAGCTGTTTTTT. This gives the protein CASTGTLWGTGELFF.

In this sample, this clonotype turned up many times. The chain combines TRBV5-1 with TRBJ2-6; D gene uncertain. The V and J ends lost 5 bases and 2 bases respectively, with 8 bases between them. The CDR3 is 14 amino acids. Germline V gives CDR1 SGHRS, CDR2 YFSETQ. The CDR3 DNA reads TGCGCCAGCAGTCCCGTACCTGGGGCCAACGTCCTGACTTTC. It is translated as CASSPVPGANVLTF. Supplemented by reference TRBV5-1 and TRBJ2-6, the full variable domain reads KAGVTQTPRYLIKTRGQQVTLSCSPISGHRSVSWYQQTPGQGLQFLFEYFSETQRNKGNFPGRFSGRQFSNSRSEMNVSTLELGDSALYLCASSPVPGANVLTFGAGSRLTVL.

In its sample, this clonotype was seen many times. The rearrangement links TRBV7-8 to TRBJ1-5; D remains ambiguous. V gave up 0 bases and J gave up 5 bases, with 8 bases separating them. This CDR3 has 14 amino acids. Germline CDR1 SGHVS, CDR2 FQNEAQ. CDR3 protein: CASSLASRHQPQHF. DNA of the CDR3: TGTGCCAGCAGCTTAGCGTCCAGGCATCAGCCCCAGCATTTT.

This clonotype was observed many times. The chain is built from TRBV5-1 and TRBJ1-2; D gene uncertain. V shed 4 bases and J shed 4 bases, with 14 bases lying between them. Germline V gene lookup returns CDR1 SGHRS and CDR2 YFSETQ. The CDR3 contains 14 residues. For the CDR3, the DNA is TGCGCCAGCAGCCTCGTGAGCCAGTCCTATGGCTACACCTTC. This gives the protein CASSLVSQSYGYTF.

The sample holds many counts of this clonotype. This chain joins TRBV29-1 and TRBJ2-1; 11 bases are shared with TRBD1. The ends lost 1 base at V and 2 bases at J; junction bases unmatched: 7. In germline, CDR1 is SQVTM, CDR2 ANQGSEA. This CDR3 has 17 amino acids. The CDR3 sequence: CSVEGGGQGDPYNEQFF. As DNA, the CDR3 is TGCAGCGTTGAAGGCGGGGGACAGGGGGACCCCTACAATGAGCAGTTCTTC.

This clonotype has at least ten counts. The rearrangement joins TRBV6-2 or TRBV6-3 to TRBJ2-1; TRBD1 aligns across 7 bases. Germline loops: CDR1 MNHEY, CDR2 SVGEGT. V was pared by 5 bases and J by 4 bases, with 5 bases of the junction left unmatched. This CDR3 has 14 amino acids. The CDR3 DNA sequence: TGTGCCAGCAGTCGACAGGGCGAGTACAATGAGCAGTTCTTC. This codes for CASSRQGEYNEQFF.

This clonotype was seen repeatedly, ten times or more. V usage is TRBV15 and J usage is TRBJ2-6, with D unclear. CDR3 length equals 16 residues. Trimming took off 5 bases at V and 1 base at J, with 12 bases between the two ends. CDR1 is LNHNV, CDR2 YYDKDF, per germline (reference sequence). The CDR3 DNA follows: TGTGCCACCAGCGGAGTCGCCGAGTCTGGGGCCAACGTCCTGACTTTC. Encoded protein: CATSGVAESGANVLTF.

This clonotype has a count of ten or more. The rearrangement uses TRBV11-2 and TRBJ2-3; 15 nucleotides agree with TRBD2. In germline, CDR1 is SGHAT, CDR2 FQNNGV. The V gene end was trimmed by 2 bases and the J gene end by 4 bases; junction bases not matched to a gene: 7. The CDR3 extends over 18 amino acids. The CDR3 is CASSLSGLAGGRADTQYF. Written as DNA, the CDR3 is TGTGCCAGCAGCTTATCCGGACTAGCGGGAGGGAGAGCAGATACGCAGTATTTT.

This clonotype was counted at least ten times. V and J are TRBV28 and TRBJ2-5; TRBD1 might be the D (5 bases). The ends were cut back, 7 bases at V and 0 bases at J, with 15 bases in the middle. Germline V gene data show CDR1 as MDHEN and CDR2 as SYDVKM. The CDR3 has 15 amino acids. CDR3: CASTPLGRNQETQYF. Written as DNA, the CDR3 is TGTGCCAGCACCCCATTGGGGCGCAACCAAGAGACCCAGTACTTC.

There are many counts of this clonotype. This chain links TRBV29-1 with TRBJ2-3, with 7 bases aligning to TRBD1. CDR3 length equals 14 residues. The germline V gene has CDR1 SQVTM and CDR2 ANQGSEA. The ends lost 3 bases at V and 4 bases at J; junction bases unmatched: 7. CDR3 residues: CSVERRTGPDTQYF. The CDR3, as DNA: TGCAGCGTTGAGAGGAGGACAGGCCCAGATACGCAGTATTTT.

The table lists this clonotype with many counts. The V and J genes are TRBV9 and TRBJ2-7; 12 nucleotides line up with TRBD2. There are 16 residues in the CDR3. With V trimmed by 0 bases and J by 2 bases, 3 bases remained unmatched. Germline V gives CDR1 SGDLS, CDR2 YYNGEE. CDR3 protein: CASSVDGLAGTYEQYF. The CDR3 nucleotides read TGTGCCAGCAGCGTAGATGGACTAGCGGGGACCTACGAGCAGTACTTC. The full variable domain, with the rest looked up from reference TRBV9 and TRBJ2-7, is DSGVTQTPKHLITATGQRVTLRCSPRSGDLSVYWYQQSLDQGLQFLIQYYNGEERAKGNILERFSAQQFPDLHSELNLSSLELGDSALYFCASSVDGLAGTYEQYFGPGTRLTVT.

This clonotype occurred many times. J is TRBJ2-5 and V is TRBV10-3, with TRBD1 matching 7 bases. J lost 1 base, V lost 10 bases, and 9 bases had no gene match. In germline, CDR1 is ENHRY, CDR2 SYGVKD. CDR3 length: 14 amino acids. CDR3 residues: CATQTGTAQETQYF. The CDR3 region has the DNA TGTGCCACACAAACCGGGACAGCCCAAGAGACCCAGTACTTC.

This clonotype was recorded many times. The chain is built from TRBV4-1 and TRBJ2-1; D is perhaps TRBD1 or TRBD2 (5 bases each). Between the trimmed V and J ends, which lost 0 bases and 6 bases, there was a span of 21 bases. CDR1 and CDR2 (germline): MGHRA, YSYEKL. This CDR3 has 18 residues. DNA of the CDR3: TGCGCCAGCAGCCAAGATCCTCTTGGGTTGAGGGGTGGCAATGAGCAGTTCTTC. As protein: CASSQDPLGLRGGNEQFF.

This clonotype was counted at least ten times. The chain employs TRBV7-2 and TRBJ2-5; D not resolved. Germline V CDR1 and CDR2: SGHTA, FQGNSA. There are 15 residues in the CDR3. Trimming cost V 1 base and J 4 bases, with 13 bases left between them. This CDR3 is CASSLDQVFGETQYF. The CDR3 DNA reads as TGTGCCAGCAGCTTAGACCAGGTCTTTGGAGAGACCCAGTACTTC.

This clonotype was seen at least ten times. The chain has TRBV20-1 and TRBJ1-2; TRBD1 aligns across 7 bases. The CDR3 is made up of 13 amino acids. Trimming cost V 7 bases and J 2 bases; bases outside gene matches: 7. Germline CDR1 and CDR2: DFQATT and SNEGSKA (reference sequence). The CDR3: CSDGTDTNYGYTF. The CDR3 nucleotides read TGCAGTGATGGGACAGACACGAACTATGGCTACACCTTC.

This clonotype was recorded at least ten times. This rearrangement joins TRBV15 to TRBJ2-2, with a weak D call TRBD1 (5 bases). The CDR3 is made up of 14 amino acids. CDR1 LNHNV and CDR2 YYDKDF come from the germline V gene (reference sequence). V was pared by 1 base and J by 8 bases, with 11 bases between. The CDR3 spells CATSRVRAGGELFF. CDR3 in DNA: TGTGCCACCAGCAGAGTCCGGGCAGGGGGGGAGCTGTTTTTT.